Following are 14 T cell receptor beta chains from one sample sequenced in a study of blood T cell repertoires in COVID-19. The method was immunoSEQ multiplex PCR; TCRdb's version includes in-frame clones alone and lacks a portion of them. The sample yields about 120,000 clones, 65% to 80% seen once. Source material: peripheral blood. Every receptor here comes from a woman aged 55-70 years with acute or convalescent COVID-19.

This sequence joins TRBV7-9 and TRBJ1-1, with unresolved D. Germline V gives CDR1 SEHNR, CDR2 FQNEAQ (reference sequence). The CDR3 loop spans 16 amino acids. Between the trimmed V and J ends, which lost 1 base and 1 base, there was a span of 13 bases. CDR3 in DNA: TGTGCCAGCAGCTTAGGCCAGGTACAGACGAACACTGAAGCTTTCTTT. This gives the protein CASSLGQVQTNTEAFF.

This clone was observed a single time. The chain carries TRBV7-2 and TRBJ2-2; D may be TRBD2 (5 bases). This CDR3 region has 13 residues. V was pared by 5 bases and J by 6 bases, with 10 bases between. CDR1 and CDR2 from the germline V gene are SGHTA and FQGNSA. CDR3 sequence: CASSERVSGELFF. As DNA, the CDR3 is TGTGCCAGCAGCGAGAGGGTTTCCGGGGAGCTGTTTTTT. Combining the CDR3 with reference TRBV7-2 and TRBJ2-2 gives the whole variable domain GAGVSQSPSNKVTEKGKDVELRCDPISGHTALYWYRQSLGQGLEFLIYFQGNSAPDKSGLPSDRFSAERTGGSVSTLTIQRTQQEDSAVYLCASSERVSGELFFGEGSRLTVL.

This chain connects TRBV19 to TRBJ2-2; 8 bases align to TRBD1. V shed 5 bases, J shed 2 bases, and the junction held 7 bases outside the gene matches. This CDR3 contains 16 residues. Looked up from germline, CDR1 is LNHDA and CDR2 is SQIVND (reference sequence). The CDR3 bases are TGTGCCAGTAGTGTCAGGGGGCCGCCTAACACCGGGGAGCTGTTTTTT. It specifies CASSVRGPPNTGELFF.

V gene TRBV9 combines with J gene TRBJ2-3, with D possibly being TRBD1 (6 bases). Per the germline V gene, CDR1 is SGDLS and CDR2 is YYNGEE. This CDR3 region has 15 residues. V was pared by 2 bases and J by 2 bases, with 12 bases between. This chain's CDR3 is CASSVDSSSTDTQYF. CDR3 bases: TGTGCCAGCAGCGTGGACAGCTCATCCACAGATACGCAGTATTTT.

The chain is built from TRBV27 and TRBJ1-1; tentative D call: TRBD1 (5 bases). The CDR3 is 14 residues long. The V and J ends lost 5 bases and 6 bases respectively, with 16 bases between them. Germline CDR1 MNHEY, CDR2 SMNVEV (reference sequence). The CDR3 region has the DNA TGTGCCAGCAGTGCCTGGGGGGGTAATTCTGAAGCTTTCTTT. Its protein product is CASSAWGGNSEAFF.

The CDR3 loop reads CASSASYQETQYF. In DNA, the CDR3 is TGTGCCAGCAGCGCGTCGTACCAAGAGACCCAGTACTTC. The chain has TRBV7-2 and TRBJ2-5; no definite D call. The CDR3 extends over 13 amino acids. V lost 5 bases to trimming and J lost 0 bases, with 7 bases between them. Germline V CDR1 and CDR2: SGHTA, FQGNSA.

The rearrangement links TRBV7-2 to TRBJ1-2; TRBD1 aligns across 10 bases. The CDR3 spans 14 residues. CDR1 is SGHTA, CDR2 FQGNSA, per germline. With V trimmed by 5 bases and J by 4 bases, 4 bases remained unmatched. This CDR3 is CASSRRDRGYGYTF. Written as DNA, the CDR3 is TGTGCCAGCAGCCGCCGGGACAGGGGCTATGGCTACACCTTC.

This clone has only one observation. The CDR3 is CASSLVGARGETQYF. CDR3 sequence (DNA): TGCGCCAGCAGCTTGGTGGGAGCCCGGGGGGAGACCCAGTACTTC. V usage is TRBV5-1 and J usage is TRBJ2-5; D is possibly TRBD2 (6 bases). Germline V CDR1 and CDR2: SGHRS, YFSETQ. Trimming removed 0 bases from V and 5 bases from J, with 14 bases in between. The length of the CDR3 is 15 residues.

This sequence joins TRBV28 and TRBJ1-1; no clear D. Trimming removed 6 bases at V and 1 base at J, with 9 bases between. CDR3 length: 13 residues. The germline V gene encodes CDR1 MDHEN and CDR2 SYDVKM. CDR3 protein: CASRPPKNTEAFF. The CDR3 DNA follows: TGTGCCAGCAGACCCCCTAAGAACACTGAAGCTTTCTTT.

This clone occurred once. V and J are TRBV11-2 and TRBJ1-6; D may be TRBD1 (6 bases). V lost 3 bases and J lost 8, with 11 bases in between. This CDR3 spans 14 amino acids. Germline assignment: CDR1 SGHAT and CDR2 FQNNGV. CDR3 sequence (DNA): TGTGCCAGCAGCTTCAGGGGCCGGGATTCACCCCTCCACTTT. Translation: CASSFRGRDSPLHF.

The chain carries TRBV4-2 and TRBJ1-2, with TRBD1 identical over 7 bases. CDR1 is LGHNA, CDR2 YNFKEQ, per germline. The CDR3 is made up of 14 amino acids. The V gene end was trimmed by 1 base and the J gene end by 8 bases; junction bases not matched to a gene: 7. The CDR3 here is CASSQGTGDLGYTF. The CDR3 bases are TGTGCCAGCAGCCAAGGTACAGGGGATTTAGGCTACACCTTC.

V usage is TRBV12-3 or TRBV12-4 and J usage is TRBJ1-6, with a tentative D call TRBD1 (5 bases). This CDR3 contains 13 residues. V lost 1 base, J lost 10 bases, and 8 bases lay in between. CDR3 sequence: CASSLGGGSPLHF. The CDR3 bases are TGTGCCAGCAGTTTAGGGGGGGGGTCACCCCTCCACTTT.

This clone occurred a few times. The chain joins TRBV11-2 to TRBJ1-1; D not certain. Trimming shortened V by 1 base and J by 0 bases, and 6 bases separated the two germline ends. The CDR3 runs 14 residues. Germline CDR1 and CDR2: SGHAT and FQNNGV. CDR3: CASSLAFLNTEAFF. CDR3 nucleotides: TGTGCCAGCAGCTTAGCGTTCCTGAACACTGAAGCTTTCTTT.

The rearrangement links TRBV18 to TRBJ1-6; no clear D gene. From germline, CDR1 is KGHSH and CDR2 LQKENI. The CDR3 length is 17 residues. V lost 6 bases and J lost 0, with 15 bases in between. This CDR3 reads CASSMAPQLSYNSPLHF. The CDR3 coding sequence is TGTGCCAGCTCGATGGCCCCACAGCTCTCCTATAATTCACCCCTCCACTTT.